The next 9 T cell receptor beta chains were all read from a single sample in a study of cytomegalovirus exposure and HLA in healthy donors. In the PCR, 60 Vbeta and 13 Jbeta primers were used. Profiling relied on immunoSEQ multiplex PCR, and the TCRdb table lists in-frame clones only, not all of them. This sample yields approximately 210,000 clones, of which over 80% are seen a single time; about 10% belongs to the top ten. The source material was PBMCs. Receptors were obtained from a woman between 50 and 59 years old in good health and CMV-seropositive.

The chain combines TRBV10-1 with TRBJ1-1; TRBD1 agrees at 7 bases. The CDR3 is 13 amino acids. Germline V lookup: CDR1 WNHNN, CDR2 SYGVQD (reference sequence). With V trimmed by 6 bases and J by 3 bases, 4 bases remained unmatched. CDR3 amino acids: CASRQGLDTEAFF. CDR3 sequence (DNA): TGCGCCAGCAGACAGGGGTTGGACACTGAAGCTTTCTTT.

The chain carries TRBV7-6 and TRBJ2-7; possible D gene TRBD1, 5 bases. Per germline, CDR1 SGHVS and CDR2 FNYEAQ. The CDR3 contains 13 residues. The V and J ends lost 2 bases and 3 bases respectively, with 8 bases between them. CDR3 sequence reads: CASSLTDSYEQYF. The CDR3 DNA sequence: TGTGCCAGCAGCTTAACCGACAGCTACGAGCAGTACTTC.

This clone is a singleton in its sample. The chain employs TRBV30 and TRBJ1-4; D not resolved. The V gene's germline CDR1 is GTSNPN and CDR2 SVGIG (reference sequence). This CDR3 comprises 14 residues. The V gene lost 1 base and the J gene lost 0 bases, with 6 bases spanning the gap. This CDR3 reads CAWSAGTTNEKLFF. CDR3 nucleotides: TGTGCCTGGAGTGCAGGAACAACTAATGAAAAACTGTTTTTT.

The chain links TRBV7-9 to TRBJ2-5, with D possibly matching TRBD1 (5 bases). The J call is in doubt because the DNA end fits TRBJ2-7 better. The CDR3 is 14 residues long. Germline assignment: CDR1 SEHNR and CDR2 FQNEAQ (reference sequence). CDR3 coding DNA: TGTGCCAGCAGCCTATCAGGGAACCCCTACGAGCAGTACTTC. Translation gives CASSLSGNPYEQYF.

CDR3 sequence (DNA): TGCAGCGTTACCCGACTCGGGACAGGGACCGGCTACACCTTC. Protein sequence: CSVTRLGTGTGYTF. V is TRBV29-1 and J is TRBJ1-2, with TRBD1 matching 9 bases. Germline-derived CDR1 and CDR2 are SQVTM and ANQGSEA. This CDR3 region has 14 residues. V dropped 5 bases and J dropped 8; count of bases not matched to a gene: 12.

This chain uses TRBV29-1 with TRBJ2-1, with 7 bases that match TRBD1. Trimming took 3 bases from V and 6 from J; bases not matched to a gene: 2. The CDR3 is 12 residues long. CDR1 and CDR2 from the germline V gene are SQVTM and ANQGSEA. The CDR3 bases are TGCAGCGTTGATACAGGGGTCAATGAGCAGTTCTTC. This codes for CSVDTGVNEQFF.

The chain employs TRBV5-5 and TRBJ1-1, with D tentatively TRBD1 (5 bases). The CDR3 has 16 residues. V was trimmed by 1 base and J by 3 bases, leaving 16 bases between them. CDR1 SGHKS and CDR2 YYEKEE come from the germline V gene (reference sequence). The CDR3 reads CASSLFQGVSDTEAFF. The CDR3, as DNA: TGTGCCAGCAGCTTGTTCCAGGGTGTTTCGGACACTGAAGCTTTCTTT. Variable domain in full (rest from reference TRBV5-5 and TRBJ1-1): DAGVTQSPTHLIKTRGQQVTLRCSPISGHKSVSWYQQVLGQGPQFIFQYYEKEERGRGNFPDRFSARQFPNYSSELNVNALLLGDSALYLCASSLFQGVSDTEAFFGQGTRLTVV.

The genes are TRBV6-5 and TRBJ2-7; D is perhaps TRBD2 (5 bases). The CDR3 consists of 11 residues. The V gene's germline CDR1 is MNHEY and CDR2 SVGAGI. V was cut by 8 bases and J by 3 bases, with 8 bases left in between. CDR3 DNA sequence: TGTGCCAGCGGACTTGACTACGAGCAGTACTTC. Amino acids: CASGLDYEQYF.

The chain has TRBV25-1 and TRBJ2-1; 7 bases align to TRBD1. This CDR3 region has 14 residues. CDR1 and CDR2 from the germline V gene are MGHDK and SYGVNS. Trimming cost V 4 bases and J 6 bases; bases outside gene matches: 6. The CDR3 loop is CASSAGQVPNEQFF. In DNA, the CDR3 is TGTGCCAGCAGTGCCGGACAGGTCCCCAATGAGCAGTTCTTC.